This entry lists 14 T cell receptor beta chains sequenced from one sample in a study of CD8+ T cells in alopecia areata. It was cDNA, reverse transcribed from extracted RNA, that served as the sequencing template. Clones were read by immunoSEQ multiplex PCR, and TCRdb kept only the in-frame ones, dropping some. The table has some 170,000 clones, less than 75% seen once. Noted treatment: oral pan-JAK inhibitor, 5-10 mg twice daily. The source was CD4+ T cells sorted from blood, collected at approximately week 60, from a patient treated with tofacitinib. The receptors originated from a human donor with alopecia areata.

The chain uses TRBV29-1 and TRBJ1-2; perhaps TRBD1 as D (6 bases). The CDR3 length is 13 residues. The germline V gene has CDR1 SQVTM and CDR2 ANQGSEA. Trimming shortened V by 4 bases and J by 2 bases, and 11 bases separated the two germline ends. The CDR3, as DNA: TGCAGCGTTGCGGGCAGGGGAAACTATGGCTACACCTTC. Protein: CSVAGRGNYGYTF. Combining the CDR3 with reference TRBV29-1 and TRBJ1-2 gives the whole variable domain SAVISQKPSRDICQRGTSLTIQCQVDSQVTMMFWYRQQPGQSLTLIATANQGSEATYESGFVIDKFPISRPNLTFSTLTVSNMSPEDSSIYLCSVAGRGNYGYTFGSGTRLTVV.

The rearrangement joins TRBV30 to TRBJ2-7; D ambiguous. The V gene lost 7 bases and the J gene lost 2 bases, with 12 bases spanning the gap. The germline V gene has CDR1 GTSNPN and CDR2 SVGIG (reference sequence). CDR3 length equals 12 residues. The CDR3 sequence is CAYTGPAYEQYF. CDR3 coding DNA: TGTGCCTATACGGGCCCTGCCTACGAGCAGTACTTC.

J is TRBJ1-2 and V is TRBV30; no firm D call. Trimming removed 2 bases at V and 0 bases at J, with 10 bases between. The CDR3 contains 14 residues. Germline assignment: CDR1 GTSNPN and CDR2 SVGIG (reference sequence). CDR3 in DNA: TGTGCCTGGAGTCCAGGAGGAACTAACTATGGCTACACCTTC. Its protein is CAWSPGGTNYGYTF.

V usage is TRBV19 and J usage is TRBJ2-1; 7 positions agree with TRBD1. J gave up 4 bases and V 9 bases, and 9 bases lay outside the gene matches. Per germline, CDR1 LNHDA and CDR2 SQIVND (reference sequence). The CDR3 covers 14 residues. The CDR3 nucleotides read TGTGCCAGCGAGAGACAGGGTGGATACAATGAGCAGTTCTTC. Amino acids: CASERQGGYNEQFF. The full variable domain, in which reference TRBV19 and TRBJ2-1 provide the parts outside the CDR3, is DGGITQSPKYLFRKEGQNVTLSCEQNLNHDAMYWYRQDPGQGLRLIYYSQIVNDFQKGDIAEGYSVSREKKESFPLTVTSAQKNPTAFYLCASERQGGYNEQFFGPGTRLTVL.

J is TRBJ1-1 and V is TRBV15, with unresolved D. CDR3 length equals 14 residues. Per the germline V gene, CDR1 is LNHNV and CDR2 is YYDKDF (reference sequence). Trimming took 0 bases from V and 11 from J, leaving 16 bases between them. This chain's CDR3 is CATSRDFSVPGAFF. The CDR3 bases are TGTGCCACCAGCAGAGATTTTTCTGTCCCTGGGGCTTTCTTT.

The chain employs TRBV6-5 and TRBJ1-6, with D hard to call. The germline V and J ends were trimmed by 4 bases and 7 bases, with 11 bases remaining between them. The CDR3 spans 14 residues. Germline V gene lookup returns CDR1 MNHEY and CDR2 SVGAGI. CDR3 in DNA: TGTGCCAGCAGTTTTCGGGAAGGGAATTCACCCCTCCACTTT. Its protein is CASSFREGNSPLHF.

The rearrangement links TRBV2 to TRBJ2-1; D gene ambiguous. The CDR3 runs to 11 residues. V was shortened by 8 bases and J by 3 bases, with 5 bases between the two germline ends. Germline values: CDR1 SNHLY, CDR2 FYNNEI. The CDR3 DNA reads TGTGCCAGCTCGATCTACAATGAGCAGTTCTTC. It translates to CASSIYNEQFF. Based on the CDR3 plus reference TRBV2 and TRBJ2-1, the full variable domain is EPEVTQTPSHQVTQMGQEVILRCVPISNHLYFYWYRQILGQKVEFLVSFYNNEISEKSEIFDDQFSVERPDGSNFTLKIRSTKLEDSAMYFCASSIYNEQFFGPGTRLTVL.

CDR3 sequence reads: CATSRDLGGTGNTIYF. CDR3 DNA sequence: TGTGCCACCAGCAGAGATCTGGGAGGGACTGGAAACACCATATATTTT. The genes are TRBV15 and TRBJ1-3, with D unresolved. CDR1 and CDR2 (germline): LNHNV, YYDKDF (reference sequence). The germline V and J ends were trimmed by 0 bases and 2 bases, with 11 bases remaining between them. This CDR3 region has 16 residues.

In this sample, this clone turned up many times. The J gene is TRBJ1-2, the V gene TRBV7-9; no definite D call. The length of the CDR3 is 17 residues. The V gene's germline CDR1 is SEHNR and CDR2 FQNEAQ (reference sequence). V lost 1 base to trimming and J lost 0 bases, with 15 bases between them. CDR3 coding DNA: TGTGCCAGCAGCTTAGGGCGGGCTGTGGCTACTAACTATGGCTACACCTTC. Amino acid sequence: CASSLGRAVATNYGYTF.

The J gene is TRBJ2-6, the V gene TRBV15, with a possible D match to TRBD1 (5 bases). Trimming took 0 bases from V and 0 from J, leaving 12 bases between them. This CDR3 contains 18 residues. Germline assignment: CDR1 LNHNV and CDR2 YYDKDF (reference sequence). The CDR3 DNA sequence: TGTGCCACCAGCAGAGAAAGGGGCGGAACCTCTGGGGCCAACGTCCTGACTTTC. Protein sequence: CATSRERGGTSGANVLTF.

The table lists this clone with a few counts. The chain couples TRBV2 to TRBJ1-1; no firm D call. The V gene lost 6 bases and the J gene lost 1 base, with 12 bases spanning the gap. The CDR3 has 14 residues. Germline CDR1 reads SNHLY; CDR2 reads FYNNEI. CDR3 nucleotide sequence: TGTGCCAGCAGCCCCTCCATGGCGAACACTGAAGCTTTCTTT. Translating it yields CASSPSMANTEAFF.

The sample holds a few counts of this clone. The V and J genes are TRBV5-1 and TRBJ2-7; 11 nucleotides match TRBD1. CDR3 size: 14 residues. Germline CDR1 is SGHRS and CDR2 is YFSETQ. With V trimmed by 4 bases and J by 7 bases, 7 bases remained unmatched. The CDR3 bases are TGCGCCAGCAGCAACGGACAGGGGGCGGGTGAGCAGTACTTC. Translation gives CASSNGQGAGEQYF.

This chain uses TRBV7-3 with TRBJ2-4, with 11 nucleotides matching TRBD2. This CDR3 comprises 18 residues. Germline lookup yields CDR1 SGHTA and CDR2 FQGTGA. The V gene end was trimmed by 2 bases and the J gene end by 2 bases; junction bases not matched to a gene: 8. The CDR3, as DNA: TGTGCCAGCAGCTTACGCTGGCTAGCGGGGGGTTCCAAAAACATTCAGTACTTC. Encoded protein: CASSLRWLAGGSKNIQYF.

The chain links TRBV4-2 to TRBJ2-5; D unclear. Germline V gene sequence: CDR1 LGHNA, CDR2 YNFKEQ. The CDR3 is 13 residues long. V was trimmed by 1 base and J by 3 bases, leaving 6 bases between them. In nucleotides, the CDR3 is TGTGCCAGCAGCCAAGCTAATAAAGAGACCCAGTACTTC. This translates into CASSQANKETQYF.